This is a list of T cell receptor beta chains from one sample in a study of beta chain features in type 1 diabetes. The method was immunoSEQ multiplex PCR; TCRdb's version includes in-frame clones alone and lacks a portion of them. The sample shows more than 550,000 clones, roughly 13% of them seen only once. The source material was naive CD4+ T cells from blood. The receptors were sampled from a man younger than 35 with type 1 diabetes. CDR3s include the opening cysteine and the closing phenylalanine or tryptophan. Each record gives: V gene, clone size, D gene, J gene, CDR3 DNA, CDR3 protein. The D gene is left open where the match is weak. Only part of the rows carry a size: once, few, many, or a class if the clone is expanded.

>TRBV5-4|NA|TRBD2|TRBJ2-5
TGTGCCAGCAGCCCCGCTAGCGGGAATCCAGGGAGAGAGACCCAGTACTTC
CASSPASGNPGRETQYF
>TRBV5-1|NA|TRBD1|TRBJ2-6
TGCGCCAGCAGCTATACCCGGGACAGCGGGGCCAACGTCCTGACTTTC
CASSYTRDSGANVLTF
>TRBV5-1|NA|NA|TRBJ1-1
TGCGCCAGCAGCTTGGCCTTCGGGGGCCCCTGGAGCACTGAAGCTTTCTTT
CASSLAFGGPWSTEAFF
>TRBV2|NA|TRBD2|TRBJ2-5
TGTGCCAGCAGTGGGGCGCTAGCGGGAGCGGGGACCCAGTACTTC
CASSGALAGAGTQYF
>TRBV28|few|TRBD1|TRBJ2-3
TGTGCCAGCAGTTCTCCGGACAGGCGCACAGATACGCAGTATTTT
CASSSPDRRTDTQYF
>TRBV7-3|few|NA|TRBJ2-3
TGTGCCAGCAGCTTGATCACTAGCCCGACAGATACGCAGTATTTT
CASSLITSPTDTQYF
>TRBV6-5|NA|NA|TRBJ1-1
TGTGCCAGCAGTTACTCGGGAGTGAACACTGAAGCTTTCTTT
CASSYSGVNTEAFF
>TRBV7-9|few|TRBD2|TRBJ2-1
TGTGCCAGCAGCTTAGTAGCGGGCAGCTCCTACAATGAGCAGTTCTTC
CASSLVAGSSYNEQFF
>TRBV7-2|NA|NA|TRBJ1-1
TGTGCCAGCAGCTTCTTCGTGGGAATGAACACTGAAGCTTTCTTT
CASSFFVGMNTEAFF
>TRBV28|NA|TRBD2|TRBJ2-7
TGTGCCAGCAGTGAATCTAGCGGGGGGTCCTACGAGCAGTACTTC
CASSESSGGSYEQYF
>TRBV9|NA|NA|TRBJ1-2
TGTGCCAGCAGCGTAGCGGGGCTAGCGGATGGCTACACCTTC
CASSVAGLADGYTF
>TRBV18|few|TRBD2|TRBJ2-2
TGTGCCAGCTCACCACTAGGACTAGAGAACACCGGGGAGCTGTTTTTT
CASSPLGLENTGELFF
>TRBV10-3|NA|NA|TRBJ1-4
TGTGCCATCAGTGATAGGCAGGGGCTCGAAAAACTGTTTTTT
CAISDRQGLEKLFF
>TRBV19|NA|NA|TRBJ1-3
TGTGCCAGCCACCTGGTCGCTGGAAACACCATATATTTT
CASHLVAGNTIYF
>TRBV11-1|NA|NA|TRBJ1-1
TGTGCCAGCAGCAAAAAGGGAGTAACTGAAGCTTTCTTT
CASSKKGVTEAFF
>TRBV29-1|NA|TRBD1|TRBJ1-2
TGCAGCGTCGGGACAGGGGTTAACTATGGCTACACCTTC
CSVGTGVNYGYTF
>TRBV5-4|NA|NA|TRBJ2-5
TGTGCCAGCAGCCAGCAAGAGACCCAGTACTTC
CASSQQETQYF
>TRBV5-4|NA|NA|TRBJ2-5
TGTGCCAGCAGCTTGGATCGAGGGAGCGAGACCCAGTACTTC
CASSLDRGSETQYF
>TRBV5-4|NA|TRBD2|TRBJ2-1
TGTGCCAGCAGCTTACCGGGGGGCTCCTACAATGAGCAGTTCTTC
CASSLPGGSYNEQFF
>TRBV5-1|few|NA|TRBJ2-5
TGCGCCAGCAGCAGGTCCGACAGAGGCTCGGAGACCCAGTACTTC
CASSRSDRGSETQYF
>TRBV9|once|NA|TRBJ1-5
TGTGCCAGCAGCGTAGGCCTCTGGGGGGATCAGCCCCAGCATTTT
CASSVGLWGDQPQHF
>TRBV6-6|NA|NA|TRBJ2-1
TGTGCCAGCAGTTCTTTATTTGAGCAGTTCTTC
CASSSLFEQFF
>TRBV5-1|few|NA|TRBJ2-7
TGCGCCAGCAGCTTGGAGAGGAGCTCCTACGAGCAGTACTTC
CASSLERSSYEQYF
>TRBV18|few|NA|TRBJ2-1
TGTGCCAGCTCACCAAGCTGGGGCGGCTACAATGAGCAGTTCTTC
CASSPSWGGYNEQFF